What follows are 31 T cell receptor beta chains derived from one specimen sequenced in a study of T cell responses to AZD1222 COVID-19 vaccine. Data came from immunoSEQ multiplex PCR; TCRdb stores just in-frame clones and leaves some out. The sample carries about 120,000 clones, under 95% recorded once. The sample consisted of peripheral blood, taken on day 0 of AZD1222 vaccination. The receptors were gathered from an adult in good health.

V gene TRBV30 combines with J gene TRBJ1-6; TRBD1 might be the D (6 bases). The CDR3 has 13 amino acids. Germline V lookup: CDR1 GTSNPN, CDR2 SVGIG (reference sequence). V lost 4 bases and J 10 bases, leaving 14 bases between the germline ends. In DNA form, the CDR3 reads TGTGCCTGGAACTCAGGGGTGCGATCACCCCTCCACTTT. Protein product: CAWNSGVRSPLHF.

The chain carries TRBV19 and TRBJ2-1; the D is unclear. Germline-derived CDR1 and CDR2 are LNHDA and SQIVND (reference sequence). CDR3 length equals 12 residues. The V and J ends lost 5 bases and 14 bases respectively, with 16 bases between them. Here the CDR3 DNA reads TGTGCCAGTAGTCCCCCGGCTGGCGAGGAGTTCTTC. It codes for CASSPPAGEEFF.

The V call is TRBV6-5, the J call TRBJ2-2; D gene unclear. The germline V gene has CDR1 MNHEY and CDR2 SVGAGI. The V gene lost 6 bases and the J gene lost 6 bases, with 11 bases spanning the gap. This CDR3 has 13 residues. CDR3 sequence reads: CASRRIAAGELFF. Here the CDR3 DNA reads TGTGCCAGCAGACGGATAGCTGCCGGGGAGCTGTTTTTT.

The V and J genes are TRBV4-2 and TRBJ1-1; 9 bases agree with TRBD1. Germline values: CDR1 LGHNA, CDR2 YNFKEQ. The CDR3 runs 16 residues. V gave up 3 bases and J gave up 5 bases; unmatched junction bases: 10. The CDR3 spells CASSHSDRGRGTEAFF. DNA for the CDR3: TGTGCCAGCAGCCACTCGGACAGGGGTAGGGGAACTGAAGCTTTCTTT.

CDR3 protein: CSVRAEGESLHF. The DNA of the CDR3 is TGCAGCGTTCGGGCCGAAGGGGAGTCCCTCCACTTT. V and J are TRBV29-1 and TRBJ1-6; weak D call: TRBD1 (5 bases). V was clipped by 5 bases and J by 14 bases, with 16 bases between them. Germline V gene lookup returns CDR1 SQVTM and CDR2 ANQGSEA. The CDR3 contains 12 residues. The variable domain in full, with the rest retrieved from reference TRBV29-1 and TRBJ1-6, is SAVISQKPSRDICQRGTSLTIQCQVDSQVTMMFWYRQQPGQSLTLIATANQGSEATYESGFVIDKFPISRPNLTFSTLTVSNMSPEDSSIYLCSVRAEGESLHFGNGTRLTVT.

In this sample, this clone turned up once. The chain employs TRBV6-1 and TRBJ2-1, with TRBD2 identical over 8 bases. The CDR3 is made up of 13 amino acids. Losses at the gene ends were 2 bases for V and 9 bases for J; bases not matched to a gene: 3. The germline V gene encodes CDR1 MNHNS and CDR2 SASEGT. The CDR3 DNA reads TGTGCCAGCAGTGAAAGCGGGGGCGCTGAGCAGTTCTTC. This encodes CASSESGGAEQFF.

CDR3 sequence: CASSLDDYNEQFF. The CDR3 DNA reads as TGTGCCAGTAGTTTGGACGACTACAATGAGCAGTTCTTC. J is TRBJ2-1 and V is TRBV19; D ambiguous. This CDR3 is 13 amino acids long. V shed 5 bases and J shed 3 bases, with 8 bases lying between them. Germline assignment: CDR1 LNHDA and CDR2 SQIVND (reference sequence).

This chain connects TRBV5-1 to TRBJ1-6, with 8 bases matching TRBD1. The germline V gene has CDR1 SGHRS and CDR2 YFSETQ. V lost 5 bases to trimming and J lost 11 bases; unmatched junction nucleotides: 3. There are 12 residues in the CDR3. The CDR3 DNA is TGCGCCAGCAGGGACAGGGACACACCCCTCCACTTT. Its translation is CASRDRDTPLHF.

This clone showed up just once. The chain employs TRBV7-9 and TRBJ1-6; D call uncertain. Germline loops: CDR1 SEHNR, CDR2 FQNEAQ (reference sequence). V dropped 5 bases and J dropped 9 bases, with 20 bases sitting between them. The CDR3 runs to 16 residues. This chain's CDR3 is CASSPRAGEKSSPLHF. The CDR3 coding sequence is TGTGCCAGCAGCCCCCGCGCGGGAGAGAAAAGTTCACCCCTCCACTTT.

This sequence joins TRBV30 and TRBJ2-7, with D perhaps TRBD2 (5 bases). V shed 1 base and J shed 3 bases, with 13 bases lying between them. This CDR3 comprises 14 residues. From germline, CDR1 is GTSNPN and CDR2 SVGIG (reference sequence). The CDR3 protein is CAWSALEAVYEQYF. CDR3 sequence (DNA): TGTGCCTGGAGTGCCTTGGAGGCGGTCTACGAGCAGTACTTC.

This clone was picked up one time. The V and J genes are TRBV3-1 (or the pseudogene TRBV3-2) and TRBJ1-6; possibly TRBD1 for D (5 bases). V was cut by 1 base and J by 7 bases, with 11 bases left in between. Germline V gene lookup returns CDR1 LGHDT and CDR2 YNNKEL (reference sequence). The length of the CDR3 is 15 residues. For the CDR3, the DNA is TGTGCCAGCAGCCAAGGGGGGTTCAGAAATTCACCCCTCCACTTT. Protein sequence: CASSQGGFRNSPLHF.

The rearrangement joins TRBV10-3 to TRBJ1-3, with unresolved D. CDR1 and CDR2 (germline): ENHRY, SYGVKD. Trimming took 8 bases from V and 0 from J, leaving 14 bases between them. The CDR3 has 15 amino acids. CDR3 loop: CAIASSGVSGNTIYF. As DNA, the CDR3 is TGTGCCATCGCATCTAGCGGGGTCTCTGGAAACACCATATATTTT.

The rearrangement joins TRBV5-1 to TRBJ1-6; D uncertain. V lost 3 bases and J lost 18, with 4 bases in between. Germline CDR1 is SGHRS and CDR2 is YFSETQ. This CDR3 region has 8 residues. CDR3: CASSSCHF. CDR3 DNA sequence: TGCGCCAGCAGCTCATGCCACTTT.

CDR3 coding DNA: TGCGCCAGCAGCTTGGGAGGCAGGTCCTCTGGAAACACCATATATTTT. This gives the protein CASSLGGRSSGNTIYF. The genes are TRBV5-1 and TRBJ1-3; D gene uncertain. Germline assignment: CDR1 SGHRS and CDR2 YFSETQ. The CDR3 has 16 amino acids. Trimming removed 0 bases from V and 0 bases from J, with 10 bases in between.

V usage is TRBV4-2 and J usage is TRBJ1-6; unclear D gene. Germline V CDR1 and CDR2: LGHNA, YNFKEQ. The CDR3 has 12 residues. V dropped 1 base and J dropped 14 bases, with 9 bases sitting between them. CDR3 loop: CASSQGAESLHF. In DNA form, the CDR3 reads TGTGCCAGCAGCCAAGGGGCGGAGTCCCTCCACTTT.

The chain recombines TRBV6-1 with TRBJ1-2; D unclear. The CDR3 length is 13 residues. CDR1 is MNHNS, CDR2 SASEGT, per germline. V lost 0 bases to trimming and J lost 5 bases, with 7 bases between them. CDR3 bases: TGTGCCAGCAGTGAAGCGCAGAGGTATGGCTACACCTTC. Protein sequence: CASSEAQRYGYTF.

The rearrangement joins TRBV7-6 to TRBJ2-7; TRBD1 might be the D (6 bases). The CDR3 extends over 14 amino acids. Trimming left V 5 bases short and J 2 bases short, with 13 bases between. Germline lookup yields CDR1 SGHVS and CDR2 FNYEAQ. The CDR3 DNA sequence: TGTGCCAGCAGCAGGACAGCTGGAACCTACGAGCAGTACTTC. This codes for CASSRTAGTYEQYF.

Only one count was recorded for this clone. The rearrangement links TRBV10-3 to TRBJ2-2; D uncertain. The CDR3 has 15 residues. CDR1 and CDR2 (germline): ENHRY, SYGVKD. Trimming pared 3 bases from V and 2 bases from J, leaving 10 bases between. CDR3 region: CAISESQPNTGELFF. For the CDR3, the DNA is TGTGCCATCAGTGAATCTCAACCCAACACCGGGGAGCTGTTTTTT.

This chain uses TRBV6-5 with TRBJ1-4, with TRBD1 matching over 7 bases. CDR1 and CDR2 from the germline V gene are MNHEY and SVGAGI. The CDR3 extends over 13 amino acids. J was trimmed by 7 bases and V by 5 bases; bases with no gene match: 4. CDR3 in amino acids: CASSQGVVEKLFF. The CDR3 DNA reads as TGTGCCAGCAGTCAGGGGGTGGTTGAAAAACTGTTTTTT.

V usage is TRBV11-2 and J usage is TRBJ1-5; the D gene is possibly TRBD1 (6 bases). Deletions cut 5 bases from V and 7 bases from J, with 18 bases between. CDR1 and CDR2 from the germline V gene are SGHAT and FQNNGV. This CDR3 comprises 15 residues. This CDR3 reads CASSKQGQILQPQHF. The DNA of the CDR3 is TGTGCCAGCAGCAAACAAGGACAGATATTACAGCCCCAGCATTTT.

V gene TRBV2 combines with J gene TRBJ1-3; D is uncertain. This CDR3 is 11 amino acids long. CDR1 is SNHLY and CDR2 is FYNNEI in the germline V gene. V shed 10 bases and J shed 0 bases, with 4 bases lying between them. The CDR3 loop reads CATLSGNTIYF. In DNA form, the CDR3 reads TGTGCCACCCTCTCTGGAAACACCATATATTTT.

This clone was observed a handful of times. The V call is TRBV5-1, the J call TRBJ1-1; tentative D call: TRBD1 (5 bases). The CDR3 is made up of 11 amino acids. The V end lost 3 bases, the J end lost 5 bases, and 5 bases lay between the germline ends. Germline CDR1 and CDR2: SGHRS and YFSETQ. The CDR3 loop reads CASSWGTEAFF. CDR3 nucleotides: TGCGCCAGCAGCTGGGGGACTGAAGCTTTCTTT.

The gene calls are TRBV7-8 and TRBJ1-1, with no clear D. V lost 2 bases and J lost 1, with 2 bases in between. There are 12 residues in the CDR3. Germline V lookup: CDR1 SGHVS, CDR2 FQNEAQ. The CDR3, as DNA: TGTGCCAGCAGCTTATGGAACACTGAAGCTTTCTTT. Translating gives CASSLWNTEAFF.

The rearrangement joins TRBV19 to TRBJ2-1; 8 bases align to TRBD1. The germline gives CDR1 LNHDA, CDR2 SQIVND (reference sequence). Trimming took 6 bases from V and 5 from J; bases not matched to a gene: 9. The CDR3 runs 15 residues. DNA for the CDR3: TGTGCCAGTAGGAGGACAGGGAGCACCAACAATGAGCAGTTCTTC. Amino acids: CASRRTGSTNNEQFF.

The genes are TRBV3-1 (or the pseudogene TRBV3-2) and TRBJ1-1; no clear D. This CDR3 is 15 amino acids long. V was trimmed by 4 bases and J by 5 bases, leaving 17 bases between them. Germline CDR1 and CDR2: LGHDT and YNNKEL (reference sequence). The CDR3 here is CASSLEGGRRTEAFF. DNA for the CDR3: TGTGCCAGCAGCCTCGAGGGAGGGCGGAGGACTGAAGCTTTCTTT.

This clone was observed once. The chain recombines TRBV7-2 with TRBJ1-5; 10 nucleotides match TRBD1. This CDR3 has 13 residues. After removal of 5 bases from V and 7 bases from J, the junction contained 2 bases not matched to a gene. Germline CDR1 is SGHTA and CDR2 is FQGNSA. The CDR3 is CASSLTGGQPQHF. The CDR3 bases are TGTGCCAGCAGCCTGACAGGGGGCCAGCCCCAGCATTTT.

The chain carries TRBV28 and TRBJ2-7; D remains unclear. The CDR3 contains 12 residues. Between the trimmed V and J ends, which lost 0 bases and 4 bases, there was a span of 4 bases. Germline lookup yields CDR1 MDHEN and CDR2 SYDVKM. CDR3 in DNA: TGTGCCAGCAGTTTATGGGCGTACGAGCAGTACTTC. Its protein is CASSLWAYEQYF.

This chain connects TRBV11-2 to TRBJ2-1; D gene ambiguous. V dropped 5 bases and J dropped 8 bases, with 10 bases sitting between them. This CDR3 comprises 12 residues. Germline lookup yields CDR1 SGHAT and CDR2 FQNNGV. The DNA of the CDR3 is TGTGCCAGCAGCCCGCTTATGGATGAGCAGTTCTTC. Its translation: CASSPLMDEQFF.

This chain's CDR3 is CASSIRRRGNQPQHF. As DNA, the CDR3 is TGTGCCAGTAGTATAAGACGCAGGGGAAATCAGCCCCAGCATTTT. The J gene is TRBJ1-5, the V gene TRBV19, with TRBD1 as a possible D gene (6 bases). The CDR3 totals 15 residues. Trimming stripped 2 bases from V and 4 bases from J, with 12 bases between. Germline CDR1 reads LNHDA; CDR2 reads SQIVND (reference sequence). The variable domain in full, completed from reference TRBV19 and TRBJ1-5, reads DGGITQSPKYLFRKEGQNVTLSCEQNLNHDAMYWYRQDPGQGLRLIYYSQIVNDFQKGDIAEGYSVSREKKESFPLTVTSAQKNPTAFYLCASSIRRRGNQPQHFGDGTRLSIL.

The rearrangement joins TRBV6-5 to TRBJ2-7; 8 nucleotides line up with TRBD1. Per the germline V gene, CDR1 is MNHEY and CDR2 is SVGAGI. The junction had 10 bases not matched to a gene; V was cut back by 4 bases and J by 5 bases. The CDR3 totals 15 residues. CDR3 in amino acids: CASSFQGASSDEQYF. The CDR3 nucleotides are TGTGCCAGCAGTTTTCAGGGGGCCTCATCTGACGAGCAGTACTTC.

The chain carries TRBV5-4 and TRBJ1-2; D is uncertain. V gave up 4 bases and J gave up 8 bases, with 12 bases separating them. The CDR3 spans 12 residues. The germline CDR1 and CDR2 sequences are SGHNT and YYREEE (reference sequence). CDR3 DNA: TGTGCCAGCAGCCCCGATAACGGAGGCTACACCTTC. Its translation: CASSPDNGGYTF. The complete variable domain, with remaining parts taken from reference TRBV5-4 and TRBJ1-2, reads ETGVTQSPTHLIKTRGQQVTLRCSSQSGHNTVSWYQQALGQGPQFIFQYYREEENGRGNFPPRFSGLQFPNYSSELNVNALELDDSALYLCASSPDNGGYTFGSGTRLTVV.